The present T cell receptor (beta chain) was sequenced within a study of cytomegalovirus exposure and HLA in healthy donors. Overall study results and limits: An analysis that was carried out later associated approximately 17,000 TCR beta sequences with HLA alleles at 0.05 false discovery rate. V- and J-gene trimming of TCR beta was linked (in a later analysis) to a missense DCLRE1C variant. As was reported, the HLA-A and HLA-B alleles of most subjects were accurately predicted from TCR beta sequences.

13 Jbeta primers and 60 Vbeta primers were used for the PCR. In the source study's methods: In a later analysis, some 11 million of 65 million to 80 million unique beta chains occurred in at least two donors. Data came from immunoSEQ multiplex PCR; TCRdb stores just in-frame clones and leaves some out. For V, J and clone size, that table is used; D and trimming come from the DNA. The sample totals some 130,000 clones. The junction had 2 bases not matched to a gene; V was cut back by 3 bases and J by 7 bases. The CDR3 contains 12 residues. The V gene's germline CDR1 is SGHTA and CDR2 FQGNSA. Concerning this clone: The antigen is not known.

This sequence originates from a woman aged 40 to 50 in good health and CMV-seropositive. This rearrangement joins TRBV7-2 to TRBJ1-2, with 7 positions matching TRBD1. Sample: PBMCs. The CDR3 spells CASSFTGVGYTF. CDR3 bases: TGTGCCAGCAGCTTTACAGGGGTTGGCTACACCTTC.